The T cell receptor (beta chain) described here comes from a study of blood T cell repertoires in COVID-19. Sequencing was performed with immunoSEQ multiplex PCR; in TCRdb, only in-frame clones are kept and a portion is missing. The sample has about 270,000 clones, about 91% seen once. Germline loops: CDR1 SGHRS, CDR2 YFSETQ. The CDR3 length is 13 residues. V lost 4 bases, J lost 1 base, and 6 bases lay in between. This receptor was identified in a man in his forties who had been exposed to COVID-19. This chain connects TRBV5-1 to TRBJ1-5, with D tentatively TRBD1 (5 bases). Input material: PBMCs or T cells enriched from blood (not recorded which). CDR3 residues: CASSQGSNQPQHF. CDR3 in DNA: TGCGCCAGCAGCCAGGGAAGCAATCAGCCCCAGCATTTT.